This is a list of T cell receptor beta chains from one sample in a study of cytomegalovirus exposure and HLA in healthy donors. Using immunoSEQ multiplex PCR, the repertoire was profiled, and TCRdb retains in-frame clones only, with some absent. The data show some 170,000 clones, 80% seen once. Sequenced input: PBMCs. Every receptor here comes from a young man in good health and CMV-seropositive. Each CDR3 is given with its conserved first and last residue. The D gene is left open where the match is weak. Only some rows state a clone size, as once, few, many or a class for expanded clones.

DNA	CDR3	size	V	J	D
TGTGCCAGCAGTGAATCCCTAGGGGGACTAGCGGATTACAATGAGCAGTTCTTC	CASSESLGGLADYNEQFF	.	TRBV25-1	TRBJ2-1	TRBD2
TGCGCCAGCAGCGCCGGACAGGGGTTTACTGAAGCTTTCTTT	CASSAGQGFTEAFF	.	TRBV5-1	TRBJ1-1	TRBD1
TGTGCCAGCAGTGTCGCAGGTAGCTCCTACAATGAGCAGTTCTTC	CASSVAGSSYNEQFF	.	TRBV6-5	TRBJ2-1	.
TGTGCCAGCAGCTTCGACAGGTCGGGCGAAGCTTTCTTT	CASSFDRSGEAFF	.	TRBV7-9	TRBJ1-1	.
TGCAGTGCTAGATCAATGGCGGGAGTTTACTTC	CSARSMAGVYF	.	TRBV20-1	TRBJ2-7	TRBD2
TGTGCCAGCAGTTACTCTAAGGGGGACGGGGAGCTGTTTTTT	CASSYSKGDGELFF	.	TRBV6-5	TRBJ2-2	.
TGTGCCAGCAGTGAAGATCTGGGACAGGGAGGTCAGCCCCAGCATTTT	CASSEDLGQGGQPQHF	once	TRBV6-1	TRBJ1-5	TRBD1
TGCGCCAGCAGCCCGGGACAGGGAGGCTACAATGAGCAGTTCTTC	CASSPGQGGYNEQFF	once	TRBV5-1	TRBJ2-1	TRBD1
TGTGCCAGCAGCTTCCAGGGGGGCACTGAAGCTTTCTTT	CASSFQGGTEAFF	.	TRBV11-1	TRBJ1-1	TRBD1
TGCGCCAGCAACTTCCAGGGGGACAGGGAGACCCAGTACTTC	CASNFQGDRETQYF	.	TRBV5-1	TRBJ2-5	TRBD1
TGTGCCAGCAGCGCGGACAGCTCCTACGAGCAGTACTTC	CASSADSSYEQYF	.	TRBV5-6	TRBJ2-7	.
TGTGCCAGCAGCTTGGGGACAGGGGTAATCAACGAGCAGTACTTC	CASSLGTGVINEQYF	.	TRBV5-4	TRBJ2-7	TRBD1
TGTGCCAGCTCACCACCGGGGAACCCCCGGGGGACCCAGTACTTC	CASSPPGNPRGTQYF	few	TRBV18	TRBJ2-5	.
TGTGCCAGCAGTGAAAGGGGGAATCAGCCCCAGCATTTT	CASSERGNQPQHF	.	TRBV6-1	TRBJ1-5	.
TGTGCCTGGAACCCTACCAACTATGGCTACACCTTC	CAWNPTNYGYTF	.	TRBV30	TRBJ1-2	.
TGTGCCAGCAGCGGGTGGGACAGGATCTACGAGCAGTACTTC	CASSGWDRIYEQYF	.	TRBV5-6	TRBJ2-7	TRBD1
TGTGCCAGCAGTTTCCTGGGGGGGTTGAAGGTGAGAGATACGCAGTATTTT	CASSFLGGLKVRDTQYF	.	TRBV28	TRBJ2-3	TRBD2
TGTGCCAGCAGTGGAGGGACAGGCTCCTACGAGCAGTACTTC	CASSGGTGSYEQYF	.	TRBV6-1	TRBJ2-7	TRBD1
TGCGCCAGCAGCCAAGATGGAGACTTAGCCACAGATACGCAGTATTTT	CASSQDGDLATDTQYF	.	TRBV4-3	TRBJ2-3	.
TGTGCCAGCAGCGCAGGGACAGTTTATGGCTACACCTTC	CASSAGTVYGYTF	.	TRBV6-1	TRBJ1-2	TRBD1
TGTGCCAGTAGTATAAGACAGGGTTGGGGGGAGACCCAGTACTTC	CASSIRQGWGETQYF	.	TRBV19	TRBJ2-5	TRBD1
TGTGCTAGTGGTTTGGGGACAGGGTCCTACGAGCAGTACTTC	CASGLGTGSYEQYF	.	TRBV12-5	TRBJ2-7	TRBD1